This is a list of T cell receptor beta chains from one sample in a study of blood T cell repertoires in COVID-19. The data were produced by immunoSEQ multiplex PCR, yet TCRdb's version contains in-frame clones alone and is incomplete. The data show approximately 100,000 clones, roughly four fifths seen once. What was sequenced was peripheral blood. These receptor sequences come from a man between 70 and 80 years old with active or convalescent COVID-19. Both conserved end residues are part of each CDR3. Fields, in order: clone size, V gene, D gene, J gene, CDR3 protein, CDR3 DNA. A D gene is named only where the DNA matches it firmly. Clone size is stated in some rows and not others, as once, few, many or a class when expanded.

clone_size: few
v_call: TRBV3-1/TRBV3-2
d_call: NA
j_call: TRBJ2-3
cdr3_aa: CASSQQGPSQYF
cdr3_nt: TGTGCCAGCAGCCAACAGGGGCCTTCGCAGTATTTT

clone_size: NA
v_call: TRBV7-6
d_call: NA
j_call: TRBJ2-1
cdr3_aa: CASSSKDKRGGNEQFF
cdr3_nt: TGTGCCAGCAGCTCCAAAGACAAGAGGGGAGGCAATGAGCAGTTCTTC

clone_size: NA
v_call: TRBV20-1
d_call: NA
j_call: TRBJ1-2
cdr3_aa: CSAGGYTF
cdr3_nt: TGCAGTGCGGGCGGCTACACCTTC

clone_size: NA
v_call: TRBV13
d_call: NA
j_call: TRBJ1-2
cdr3_aa: CASSREVLLYGYTF
cdr3_nt: TGTGCCAGCAGCAGGGAGGTCCTCCTCTATGGCTACACCTTC

clone_size: once
v_call: TRBV3-1/TRBV3-2
d_call: NA
j_call: TRBJ2-7
cdr3_aa: CASSQEGTLMGEQYF
cdr3_nt: TGTGCCAGCAGCCAAGAAGGAACACTAATGGGCGAGCAGTACTTC

clone_size: NA
v_call: TRBV5-1
d_call: TRBD1
j_call: TRBJ2-7
cdr3_aa: CASSLKGQGDYEQYF
cdr3_nt: TGCGCCAGCAGCTTGAAGGGACAGGGAGACTACGAGCAGTACTTC

clone_size: NA
v_call: TRBV7-2
d_call: TRBD1
j_call: TRBJ1-3
cdr3_aa: CASSFTGGGNTIYF
cdr3_nt: TGTGCCAGCAGCTTTACAGGGGGTGGAAACACCATATATTTT

clone_size: NA
v_call: TRBV6-5
d_call: NA
j_call: TRBJ2-2
cdr3_aa: CASSTQGTGELFF
cdr3_nt: TGTGCCAGCAGTACGCAGGGGACCGGGGAGCTGTTTTTT

clone_size: NA
v_call: TRBV5-6
d_call: NA
j_call: TRBJ1-4
cdr3_aa: CASSKLAYQGSEKLFF
cdr3_nt: TGTGCCAGCAGCAAACTCGCTTATCAGGGATCCGAAAAACTGTTTTTT

clone_size: NA
v_call: TRBV9
d_call: TRBD1
j_call: TRBJ2-1
cdr3_aa: CASSVLDRALYNEQFF
cdr3_nt: TGTGCCAGCAGCGTCCTCGACAGGGCACTCTACAATGAGCAGTTCTTC

clone_size: NA
v_call: TRBV5-6
d_call: NA
j_call: TRBJ1-1
cdr3_aa: CASSLPPGSNTEAFF
cdr3_nt: TGTGCCAGCAGCTTGCCCCCAGGAAGTAACACTGAAGCTTTCTTT